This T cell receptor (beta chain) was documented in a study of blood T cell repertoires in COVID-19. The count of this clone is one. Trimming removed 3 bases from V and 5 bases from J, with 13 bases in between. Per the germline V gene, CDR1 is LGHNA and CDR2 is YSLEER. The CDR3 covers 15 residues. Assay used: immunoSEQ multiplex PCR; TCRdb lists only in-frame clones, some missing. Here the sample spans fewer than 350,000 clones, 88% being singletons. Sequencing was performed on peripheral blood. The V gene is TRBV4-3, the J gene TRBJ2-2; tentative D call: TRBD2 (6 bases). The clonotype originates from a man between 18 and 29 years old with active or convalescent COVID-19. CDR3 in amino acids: CASSQFGGGTGELFF. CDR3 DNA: TGCGCCAGCAGCCAGTTCGGGGGAGGAACCGGGGAGCTGTTTTTT.